This T cell receptor (beta chain) was profiled in a study of T cell responses to AZD1222 COVID-19 vaccine. Background on the study: Pooling covered second doses at about 4 or about 12 weeks. General observations from the study: Among the donors, most were white British and more were female, and clonal diversity was possibly underestimated.

A note on this clone: Its antigen is not known.

Deletions cut 0 bases from V and 5 bases from J, with 7 bases between. The CDR3 runs 14 residues. The germline V gene has CDR1 MNHEY and CDR2 SMNVEV (reference sequence). Using immunoSEQ multiplex PCR, the repertoire was profiled, and TCRdb retains in-frame clones only, with some absent. Counted here are more than 150,000 clones, about 86% occurring once; the ten biggest clones make up about 0.49%. The specimen comprised peripheral blood, sampled on day 0 of AZD1222 vaccination. The V call is TRBV27, the J call TRBJ2-2; unclear D gene. This clonotype was obtained from an adult in good health. As DNA, the CDR3 is TGTGCCAGCAGTTTATCGGCTGGGACCGGGGAGCTGTTTTTT. Its translation: CASSLSAGTGELFF.